These 17 T cell receptor beta chains share one sample of origin, sequenced in a study of T-cell memory formation after mild COVID-19. Each CDR3 protein is one row after TCRdb ran MiXCR on the 5' RACE reads. Of about 340,000 distinct CDR3 sequences listed, around an eighth were seen once; the top ten hold around a fifth. Source material: PBMCs or a T cell subset sorted from them (not recorded which). The origin of the receptors is a man in his late teens or twenties who had mild COVID-19 (a few samples of this study predate the infection). Cell type and time point are not known.

To note about this clonotype: Compared with germline, one end of the junction differs, possibly owing to a read error. V is TRBV5-1 and J is TRBJ1-1, with D maybe TRBD1 (6 bases). The CDR3 runs 14 residues. Germline-derived CDR1 and CDR2 are SGHRS and YFSETQ. The CDR3 here is CASSLEQGWTDAFF. In nucleotides, the CDR3 is TGCGCCAGCAGCCTGGAACAGGGTTGGACTGATGCTTTCTTT.

The chain uses TRBV12-3 or TRBV12-4 and TRBJ1-6, with a weak D call TRBD1 (6 bases). This CDR3 comprises 14 residues. V dropped 2 bases and J dropped 10 bases, with 12 bases sitting between them. The CDR3 bases are TGTGCCAGCAGTTTAAATCAGGGGCAATCACCCCTCCACTTT. It yields the protein CASSLNQGQSPLHF.

This clonotype has just a few counts. The chain carries TRBV20-1 and TRBJ1-1; TRBD1 agrees at 7 bases. With 3 bases clipped from V and 4 bases from J, the junction kept 8 bases outside the gene matches. Germline V CDR1 and CDR2: DFQATT, SNEGSKA (reference sequence). This CDR3 is built from 14 residues. The CDR3 DNA sequence: TGCAGTGCTAGCCAGGGGGGCCGGGGCACTGAAGCTTTCTTT. Encoded protein: CSASQGGRGTEAFF.

This clonotype was counted only a few times. J is TRBJ2-3 and V is TRBV19; TRBD1 aligns across 10 bases. Germline V CDR1 and CDR2: LNHDA, SQIVND (reference sequence). This CDR3 is built from 12 residues. Losses at the gene ends were 10 bases for V and 4 bases for J; bases not matched to a gene: 2. CDR3 region: CATDRGADTQYF. For the CDR3, the DNA is TGTGCCACGGACAGGGGGGCAGATACGCAGTATTTT. The whole variable domain, filled in from reference TRBV19 and TRBJ2-3, reads DGGITQSPKYLFRKEGQNVTLSCEQNLNHDAMYWYRQDPGQGLRLIYYSQIVNDFQKGDIAEGYSVSREKKESFPLTVTSAQKNPTAFYLCATDRGADTQYFGPGTRLTVL.

This clonotype has more than one count but fewer than ten. The V and J genes are TRBV5-8 and TRBJ1-1; D is perhaps TRBD1 (5 bases). CDR3 size: 14 residues. The V and J ends lost 4 bases and 5 bases respectively, with 15 bases between them. Germline V gene sequence: CDR1 SGHTS, CDR2 YDEGEE. Here the CDR3 DNA reads TGTGCCAGCAGCCTGCTGGGGGTGGGGACTGAAGCTTTCTTT. Translation gives CASSLLGVGTEAFF.

The V gene is TRBV19, the J gene TRBJ2-1; D possibly matches TRBD1 or TRBD2 (5 bases each). With 4 bases removed from V and 8 bases from J, the gap between germline ends came to 12 bases. Germline assignment: CDR1 LNHDA and CDR2 SQIVND (reference sequence). The CDR3 sequence is 13 residues long. This CDR3 reads CASSSHWGYEQFF. CDR3 in DNA: TGTGCCAGTAGTAGCCACTGGGGGTATGAGCAGTTCTTC.

This clonotype has a count of ten or more. A read error may account for a junction end that differs from germline. The chain has TRBV7-2 and TRBJ2-5; D unclear. The CDR3 consists of 12 residues. Germline lookup yields CDR1 SGHTA and CDR2 FQGNSA. The CDR3 is CASSSYQETQYF. The CDR3 coding sequence is TGCGCCAGCAGCTCATACCAAGAGACCCAGTACTTC.

This clonotype was seen more than once but under ten times. V usage is TRBV5-1 and J usage is TRBJ2-3, with TRBD2 matching over 14 bases. V lost 3 bases and J lost 2; bases outside the gene matches: 5. The germline gives CDR1 SGHRS, CDR2 YFSETQ. The CDR3 has 17 residues. CDR3 in amino acids: CASSSRTSGGLTDTQYF. Here the CDR3 DNA reads TGCGCCAGCAGCTCCCGGACTAGCGGGGGGCTCACAGATACGCAGTATTTT.

This clonotype has more than one count but fewer than ten. The chain employs TRBV6-5 and TRBJ1-2; D is uncertain. The CDR3 is 15 amino acids. Looked up from germline, CDR1 is MNHEY and CDR2 is SVGAGI. The germline V and J ends were trimmed by 2 bases and 4 bases, with 14 bases remaining between them. In DNA form, the CDR3 reads TGTGCCAGCAGTTACCAGCAGACTGGACTCTATGGCTACACCTTC. It is translated as CASSYQQTGLYGYTF.

V is TRBV20-1 and J is TRBJ1-2, with 10 bases fitting TRBD1. The CDR3 spans 14 residues. V lost 6 bases, J lost 1 base, and 5 bases stayed unmatched. Germline CDR1 and CDR2: DFQATT and SNEGSKA (reference sequence). The CDR3 loop reads CSASGQGGNYGYTF. CDR3 DNA sequence: TGCAGTGCATCCGGACAGGGGGGTAACTATGGCTACACCTTC.

The chain is built from TRBV28 and TRBJ1-1; weak D call: TRBD1 (5 bases). The CDR3 has 11 residues. Germline values: CDR1 MDHEN, CDR2 SYDVKM. V was cut by 8 bases and J by 8 bases, with 12 bases left in between. The CDR3 loop reads CASGIRAEAFF. The CDR3 DNA follows: TGTGCCAGCGGAATCAGGGCGGAAGCTTTCTTT.

This clonotype was seen at least ten times. J is TRBJ2-7 and V is TRBV12-3 or TRBV12-4, with 8 bases fitting TRBD2. The CDR3 consists of 15 residues. The junction had 9 bases not matched to a gene; V was cut back by 6 bases and J by 2 bases. CDR3 in DNA: TGTGCCAGCAGAGCCGGGACTAGTCAAACCTACGAGCAGTACTTC. Protein product: CASRAGTSQTYEQYF.

This clonotype occurred a few times. The chain has TRBV7-9 and TRBJ2-3; 16 bases fit TRBD2. The CDR3 has 18 amino acids. CDR1 is SEHNR, CDR2 FQNEAQ, per germline (reference sequence). V lost 5 bases, J lost 6 bases, and 11 bases stayed unmatched. This CDR3 is CASSPPPGLAGGLDTQYF. The CDR3 nucleotides read TGTGCCAGCAGCCCGCCCCCGGGACTAGCGGGGGGGCTGGATACGCAGTATTTT.

Ten or more counts support this clonotype. The chain employs TRBV18 and TRBJ1-5; maybe TRBD1 (5 bases). The germline V gene has CDR1 KGHSH and CDR2 LQKENI. V was clipped by 3 bases and J by 4 bases, with 7 bases between them. The CDR3 runs to 13 residues. CDR3 sequence: CASSPGPNQPQHF. The CDR3 bases are TGTGCCAGCTCACCGGGGCCGAATCAGCCCCAGCATTTT.

V is TRBV9 and J is TRBJ2-5, with a weak D call TRBD1 (6 bases). This CDR3 comprises 15 residues. V gave up 3 bases and J gave up 7 bases, with 19 bases separating them. From germline, CDR1 is SGDLS and CDR2 YYNGEE. As DNA, the CDR3 is TGTGCCAGCAGCGCCAGGGGATCCTCTAGTGGGACCCAGTACTTC. It codes for CASSARGSSSGTQYF.

There are a few counts of this clonotype. V is TRBV15 and J is TRBJ1-6; D gene ambiguous. V shed 1 base and J shed 0 bases, with 7 bases lying between them. The CDR3 runs 16 residues. The germline CDR1 and CDR2 sequences are LNHNV and YYDKDF (reference sequence). CDR3 sequence reads: CATSRVESSYNSPLHF. In DNA, the CDR3 is TGTGCCACCAGCAGAGTGGAGAGCTCCTATAATTCACCCCTCCACTTT. The variable domain in full, completed from reference TRBV15 and TRBJ1-6, reads DAMVIQNPRYQVTQFGKPVTLSCSQTLNHNVMYWYQQKSSQAPKLLFHYYDKDFNNEADTPDNFQSRRPNTSFCFLDIRSPGLGDTAMYLCATSRVESSYNSPLHFGNGTRLTVT.

This clonotype has just one count. The V and J genes are TRBV7-2 and TRBJ1-3, with TRBD1 matching over 11 bases. From germline, CDR1 is SGHTA and CDR2 FQGNSA. The CDR3 is 19 amino acids. V lost 1 base and J lost 1; bases outside the gene matches: 9. CDR3 bases: TGTGCCAGCAGCTTAGATCTAGGACAGGGGGCTAGATCTGGAAACACCATATATTTT. It is translated as CASSLDLGQGARSGNTIYF.